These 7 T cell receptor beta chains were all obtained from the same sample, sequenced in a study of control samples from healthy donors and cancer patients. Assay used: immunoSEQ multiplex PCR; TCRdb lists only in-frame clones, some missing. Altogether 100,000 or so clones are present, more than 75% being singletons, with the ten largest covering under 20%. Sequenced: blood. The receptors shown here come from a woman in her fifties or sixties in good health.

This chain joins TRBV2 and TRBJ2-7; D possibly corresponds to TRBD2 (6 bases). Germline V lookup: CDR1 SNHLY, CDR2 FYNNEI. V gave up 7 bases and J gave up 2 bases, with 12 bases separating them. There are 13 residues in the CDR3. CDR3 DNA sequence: TGTGCCAGCAACCGACTAGTGGCCTACGAGCAGTACTTC. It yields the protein CASNRLVAYEQYF. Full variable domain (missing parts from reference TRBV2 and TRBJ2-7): EPEVTQTPSHQVTQMGQEVILRCVPISNHLYFYWYRQILGQKVEFLVSFYNNEISEKSEIFDDQFSVERPDGSNFTLKIRSTKLEDSAMYFCASNRLVAYEQYFGPGTRLTVT.

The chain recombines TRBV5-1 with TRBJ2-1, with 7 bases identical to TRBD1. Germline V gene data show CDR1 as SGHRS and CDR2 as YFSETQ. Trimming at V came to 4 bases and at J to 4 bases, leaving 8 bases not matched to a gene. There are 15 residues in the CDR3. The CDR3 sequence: CASSRQGLGYNEQFF. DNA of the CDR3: TGCGCCAGCAGCCGACAGGGTTTGGGGTACAATGAGCAGTTCTTC.

The CDR3 region is CASSPTGTGGGTQYF. CDR3 sequence (DNA): TGTGCCAGCAGTCCCACCGGGACAGGTGGGGGGACCCAGTACTTC. The J gene is TRBJ2-5, the V gene TRBV6-5; TRBD1 agrees at 8 bases. V was pared by 5 bases and J by 7 bases, with 12 bases of the junction left unmatched. Germline V gene lookup returns CDR1 MNHEY and CDR2 SVGAGI. The CDR3 extends over 15 amino acids.

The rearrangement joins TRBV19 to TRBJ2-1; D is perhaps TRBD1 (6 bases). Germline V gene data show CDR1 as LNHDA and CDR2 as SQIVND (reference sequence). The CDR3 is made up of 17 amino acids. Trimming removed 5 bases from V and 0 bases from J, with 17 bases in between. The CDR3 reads CASSRRTDLSSYNEQFF. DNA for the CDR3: TGTGCCAGTAGTCGCCGGACAGACCTAAGCTCCTACAATGAGCAGTTCTTC.

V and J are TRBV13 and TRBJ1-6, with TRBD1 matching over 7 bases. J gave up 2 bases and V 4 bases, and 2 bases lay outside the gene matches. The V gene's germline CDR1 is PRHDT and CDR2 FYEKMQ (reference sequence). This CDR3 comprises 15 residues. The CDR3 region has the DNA TGTGCCAGCAGCTCCCAGGGGGCCTATAATTCACCCCTCCACTTT. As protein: CASSSQGAYNSPLHF. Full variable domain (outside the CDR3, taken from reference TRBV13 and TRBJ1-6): AAGVIQSPRHLIKEKRETATLKCYPIPRHDTVYWYQQGPGQDPQFLISFYEKMQSDKGSIPDRFSAQQFSDYHSELNMSSLELGDSALYFCASSSQGAYNSPLHFGNGTRLTVT.

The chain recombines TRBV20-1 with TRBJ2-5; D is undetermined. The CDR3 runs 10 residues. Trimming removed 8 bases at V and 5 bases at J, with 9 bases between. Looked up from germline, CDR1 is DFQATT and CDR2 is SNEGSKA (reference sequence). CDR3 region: CSRQKETQYF. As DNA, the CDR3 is TGCAGTCGGCAGAAGGAGACCCAGTACTTC.

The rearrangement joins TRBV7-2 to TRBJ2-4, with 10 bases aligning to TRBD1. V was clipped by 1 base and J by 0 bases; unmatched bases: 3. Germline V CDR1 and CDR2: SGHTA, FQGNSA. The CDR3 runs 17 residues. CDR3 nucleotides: TGTGCCAGCAGCTTAGGGACAGGGGGATTAGCCAAAAACATTCAGTACTTC. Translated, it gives CASSLGTGGLAKNIQYF.